A single sample is the source of the 2 T cell receptor beta chains below, sequenced in a study of blood T cell repertoires in COVID-19. Assay used: immunoSEQ multiplex PCR; TCRdb lists only in-frame clones, some missing. The table includes about 240,000 clones, roughly 80% detected once. The sequenced material came from peripheral blood. The receptors were sampled from a woman in her late teens or twenties with acute or convalescent COVID-19.

The gene calls are TRBV7-9 and TRBJ1-1; D perhaps matches TRBD1 (5 bases). The germline V and J ends were trimmed by 3 bases and 0 bases, with 17 bases remaining between them. Germline values: CDR1 SEHNR, CDR2 FQNEAQ (reference sequence). The CDR3 has 17 amino acids. The CDR3 here is CASSLFVRVRMNTEAFF. In DNA form, the CDR3 reads TGTGCCAGCAGCTTGTTTGTCAGGGTGAGGATGAACACTGAAGCTTTCTTT. Looking up the rest from reference TRBV7-9 and TRBJ1-1 gives the full variable domain: DTGVSQNPRHKITKRGQNVTFRCDPISEHNRLYWYRQTLGQGPEFLTYFQNEAQLEKSRLLSDRFSAERPKGSFSTLEIQRTEQGDSAMYLCASSLFVRVRMNTEAFFGQGTRLTVV.

The chain couples TRBV9 to TRBJ2-5; D gene uncertain. This CDR3 comprises 15 residues. V was pared by 1 base and J by 5 bases, with 15 bases between. Looked up from germline, CDR1 is SGDLS and CDR2 is YYNGEE. Here the CDR3 DNA reads TGTGCCAGCAGCGTACTAGGCAGTATTATGGAGACCCAGTACTTC. This translates into CASSVLGSIMETQYF.